This TCR beta chain was sequenced in a study of blood T cell repertoires in COVID-19. The germline CDR1 and CDR2 sequences are MNHEY and SVGAGI. This CDR3 contains 14 residues. Trimming shortened V by 1 base and J by 1 base, and 7 bases separated the two germline ends. Using immunoSEQ multiplex PCR, the repertoire was profiled, and TCRdb retains in-frame clones only, with some absent. Here the sample spans about 87,000 clones, 88% being singletons. The clonotype comes from a man at least 80 years old with acute or convalescent COVID-19. Input material: peripheral blood. The chain is built from TRBV6-5 and TRBJ1-1; no clear D gene. CDR3 sequence: CASSYFSQNTEAFF. For the CDR3, the DNA is TGTGCCAGCAGTTACTTCAGTCAGAACACTGAAGCTTTCTTT.